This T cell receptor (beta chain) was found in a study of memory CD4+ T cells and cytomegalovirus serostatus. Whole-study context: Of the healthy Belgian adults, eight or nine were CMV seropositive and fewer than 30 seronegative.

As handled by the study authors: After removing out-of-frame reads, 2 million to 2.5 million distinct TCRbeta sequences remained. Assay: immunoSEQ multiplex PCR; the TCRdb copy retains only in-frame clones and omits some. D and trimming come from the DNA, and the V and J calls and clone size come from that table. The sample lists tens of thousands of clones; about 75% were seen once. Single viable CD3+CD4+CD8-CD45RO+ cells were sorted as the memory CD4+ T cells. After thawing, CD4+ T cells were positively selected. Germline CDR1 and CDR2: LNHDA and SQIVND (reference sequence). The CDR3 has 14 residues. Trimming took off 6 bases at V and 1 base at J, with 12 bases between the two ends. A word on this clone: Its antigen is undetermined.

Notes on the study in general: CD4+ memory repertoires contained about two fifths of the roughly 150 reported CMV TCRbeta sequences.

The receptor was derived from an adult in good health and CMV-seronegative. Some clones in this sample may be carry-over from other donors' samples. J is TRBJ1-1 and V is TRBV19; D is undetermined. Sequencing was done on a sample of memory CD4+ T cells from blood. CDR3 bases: TGTGCCAGTAGCTCCCTAAGTTCGAACACTGAAGCTTTCTTT. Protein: CASSSLSSNTEAFF.